This passage covers 10 T cell receptor beta chains from one sample sequenced in a study of blood T cell repertoires in COVID-19. The protocol was immunoSEQ multiplex PCR, while the TCRdb copy is restricted to in-frame clones and leaves out a portion. The sample has fewer than 200,000 clones, less than 90% seen once. Sequenced material: PBMCs or T cells enriched from blood (not recorded which). Every receptor here comes from a woman between 50 and 59 years old who had recovered from COVID-19.

The rearrangement joins TRBV27 to TRBJ1-1; possible D gene TRBD1, 6 bases. The CDR3 is 15 amino acids. Trimming stripped 0 bases from V and 6 bases from J, with 14 bases between. Germline values: CDR1 MNHEY, CDR2 SMNVEV (reference sequence). DNA of the CDR3: TGTGCCAGCAGTTTATCAGGGAGGGGGGGTCCTGAAGCTTTCTTT. This gives the protein CASSLSGRGGPEAFF.

The chain recombines TRBV1 with TRBJ2-7; the table assigns TRBD2, which was not confirmed against the DNA. TRBV1 is a pseudogene. The CDR3 covers 18 residues. The CDR3 nucleotides are TGCACCAGCAGCCAAGATCCCTTAGGCGGGAGAGGAGCCTACGAGCAGTACGTC. Its protein product is CTSSQDPLGGRGAYEQYV.

This rearrangement joins TRBV24-1 to TRBJ1-2; D is unclear. Germline V CDR1 and CDR2: KGHDR, SFDVKD. V lost 5 bases and J lost 0, with 6 bases in between. The CDR3 consists of 13 residues. The CDR3 reads CATSVQANYGYTF. The CDR3 DNA sequence: TGTGCCACCAGTGTGCAGGCTAACTATGGCTACACCTTC.

This sequence joins TRBV5-1 and TRBJ2-6; no clear D gene. Trimming shortened V by 0 bases and J by 1 base, and 11 bases separated the two germline ends. The CDR3 is made up of 17 amino acids. In germline, CDR1 is SGHRS, CDR2 YFSETQ. The CDR3, as DNA: TGCGCCAGCAGCTTGGAAAGCGCCTGGTCTGGGGCCAACGTCCTGACTTTC. Residues: CASSLESAWSGANVLTF.

This clone occurred once. The CDR3: CASSRQRNYGYTF. The CDR3 DNA reads TGTGCCAGCAGCCGACAGCGCAACTATGGCTACACCTTC. The chain employs TRBV12-3 or TRBV12-4 and TRBJ1-2; weak D call: TRBD1 (5 bases). This CDR3 comprises 13 residues. The germline V and J ends were trimmed by 6 bases and 2 bases, with 10 bases remaining between them.

The chain combines TRBV4-1 with TRBJ2-5, with D unclear. CDR3 size: 13 residues. V lost 4 bases to trimming and J lost 1 base, with 7 bases between them. Per germline, CDR1 MGHRA and CDR2 YSYEKL. The CDR3 here is CASSRLLQETQYF. The DNA of the CDR3 is TGCGCCAGCAGCCGGCTCCTCCAAGAGACCCAGTACTTC.

As DNA, the CDR3 is TGTGCCAGCAGCCTCGGACGGGGCTCTGGAAACACCATATATTTT. The encoded protein is CASSLGRGSGNTIYF. The V and J genes are TRBV3-1 (or the pseudogene TRBV3-2) and TRBJ1-3, with D uncertain. Germline CDR1 is LGHDT and CDR2 is YNNKEL (reference sequence). The length of the CDR3 is 15 residues. V was cut by 4 bases and J by 0 bases, with 10 bases left in between.

The V and J genes are TRBV18 and TRBJ2-7; 11 bases agree with TRBD2. Unmatched junction bases numbered 6, after V lost 5 bases and J lost 0 bases. CDR3 length: 16 residues. The germline V gene has CDR1 KGHSH and CDR2 LQKENI. CDR3 amino acids: CASSGTSGGSSYEQYV. In DNA form, the CDR3 reads TGTGCCAGCTCAGGTACTAGCGGGGGAAGCTCCTACGAGCAGTACGTC.

The rearrangement joins TRBV7-8 to TRBJ1-2; 8 nucleotides agree with TRBD1. Looked up from germline, CDR1 is SGHVS and CDR2 is FQNEAQ. Germline trimming cut 1 base from V and 3 bases from J; bases unmatched to any gene: 1. The CDR3 has 14 amino acids. For the CDR3, the DNA is TGTGCCAGCAGCTTAGTGGGACAGGACTATGGCTACACCTTC. Translated, it gives CASSLVGQDYGYTF. Full variable domain (rest looked up from reference TRBV7-8 and TRBJ1-2): GAGVSQSPRYKVAKRGQDVALRCDPISGHVSLFWYQQALGQGPEFLTYFQNEAQLDKSGLPSDRFFAERPEGSVSTLKIQRTQQEDSAVYLCASSLVGQDYGYTFGSGTRLTVV.

CDR3 in amino acids: CASSQEGTGGGYTF. The CDR3 bases are TGTGCCAGCAGCCAAGAGGGGACAGGGGGCGGCTACACCTTC. The chain links TRBV3-1 (or the pseudogene TRBV3-2) to TRBJ1-2, with 12 bases lining up with TRBD1. The germline V gene encodes CDR1 LGHDT and CDR2 YNNKEL (reference sequence). This CDR3 comprises 14 residues. The V segment lost 0 bases and the J segment 8 bases; nucleotides outside the gene matches: 1.